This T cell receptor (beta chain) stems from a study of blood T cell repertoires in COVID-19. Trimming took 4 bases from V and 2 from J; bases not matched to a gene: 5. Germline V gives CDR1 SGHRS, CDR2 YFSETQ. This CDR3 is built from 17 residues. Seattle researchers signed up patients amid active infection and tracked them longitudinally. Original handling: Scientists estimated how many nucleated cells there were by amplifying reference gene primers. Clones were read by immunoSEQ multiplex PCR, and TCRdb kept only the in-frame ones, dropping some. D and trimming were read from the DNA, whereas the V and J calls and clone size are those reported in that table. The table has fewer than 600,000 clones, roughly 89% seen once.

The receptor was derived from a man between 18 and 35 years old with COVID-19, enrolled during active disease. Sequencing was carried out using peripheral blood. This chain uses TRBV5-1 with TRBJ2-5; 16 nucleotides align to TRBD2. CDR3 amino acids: CASSPGTSGRVQETQYF. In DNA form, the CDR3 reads TGCGCCAGCAGCCCTGGGACTAGCGGGAGGGTTCAAGAGACCCAGTACTTC.